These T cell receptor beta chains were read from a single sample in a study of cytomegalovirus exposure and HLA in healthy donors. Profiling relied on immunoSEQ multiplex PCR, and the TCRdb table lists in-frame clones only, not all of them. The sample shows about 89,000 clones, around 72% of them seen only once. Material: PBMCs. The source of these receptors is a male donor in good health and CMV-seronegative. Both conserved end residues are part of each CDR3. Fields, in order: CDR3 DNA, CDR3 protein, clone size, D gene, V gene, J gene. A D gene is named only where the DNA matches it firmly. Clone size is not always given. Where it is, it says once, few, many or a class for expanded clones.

cdr3_nt: TGTGCCAGCAAGGTGGGACAGGGAAAGAGCGGGAGAGCAAATGAGCAGTTCTTC
cdr3_aa: CASKVGQGKSGRANEQFF
clone_size: NA
d_call: NA
v_call: TRBV27
j_call: TRBJ2-1

cdr3_nt: TGTGCCAGCAGTCCGGGGACAGTCTATGGCTACACCTTC
cdr3_aa: CASSPGTVYGYTF
clone_size: NA
d_call: TRBD1
v_call: TRBV27
j_call: TRBJ1-2

cdr3_nt: TGTGCCAGCAGCTTGTCGGCGGGACTCCCACAAGAGACCCAGTACTTC
cdr3_aa: CASSLSAGLPQETQYF
clone_size: few
d_call: NA
v_call: TRBV5-6
j_call: TRBJ2-5

cdr3_nt: TGTGCCAGCAGCGCTTCCGGGGGGGGCAATAGTGAAAAACTGTTTTTT
cdr3_aa: CASSASGGGNSEKLFF
clone_size: NA
d_call: NA
v_call: TRBV28
j_call: TRBJ1-4

cdr3_nt: TGTGCCTGGACGGGGGGCTCTGGGGCCAACGTCCTGACTTTC
cdr3_aa: CAWTGGSGANVLTF
clone_size: NA
d_call: TRBD2
v_call: TRBV30
j_call: TRBJ2-6

cdr3_nt: TGTGCCAGCAGCGTAGTAGTGAACACTGAAGCTTTCTTT
cdr3_aa: CASSVVVNTEAFF
clone_size: NA
d_call: NA
v_call: TRBV9
j_call: TRBJ1-1

cdr3_nt: TGTGCCAGCAGTGAACCCCTGGCAGGGCTTTCATACCAGCCCCAGCATTTT
cdr3_aa: CASSEPLAGLSYQPQHF
clone_size: NA
d_call: NA
v_call: TRBV2
j_call: TRBJ1-5

cdr3_nt: TGTGCCAGCAGTAGGAGCGGGAGGACTAACTTCGAGCAGTACTTC
cdr3_aa: CASSRSGRTNFEQYF
clone_size: NA
d_call: TRBD2
v_call: TRBV7-9
j_call: TRBJ2-7

cdr3_nt: TGTGCCAGCATGACAGGGATCTCCTACGAGCAGTACTTC
cdr3_aa: CASMTGISYEQYF
clone_size: NA
d_call: TRBD1
v_call: TRBV2
j_call: TRBJ2-7

cdr3_nt: TGTGCCAGCACGGACGGAGGGGATGGCTACACCTTC
cdr3_aa: CASTDGGDGYTF
clone_size: NA
d_call: NA
v_call: TRBV27
j_call: TRBJ1-2

cdr3_nt: TGTGCCAGCAGTAGAGGACAGGGGGCTAGCACAGATACGCAGTATTTT
cdr3_aa: CASSRGQGASTDTQYF
clone_size: NA
d_call: TRBD1
v_call: TRBV7-3
j_call: TRBJ2-3

cdr3_nt: TGTGCCAGCAGCTTAGAAGGACGTGAGGGCCGCGATGAGCAGTTCTTC
cdr3_aa: CASSLEGREGRDEQFF
clone_size: NA
d_call: NA
v_call: TRBV11-3
j_call: TRBJ2-1

cdr3_nt: TGTGCCATCAGTCCCCCGAGGAGGGAGCTGTTTTTT
cdr3_aa: CAISPPRRELFF
clone_size: NA
d_call: NA
v_call: TRBV10-3
j_call: TRBJ2-2

cdr3_nt: TGTGCCAGCAGCTTAATCCCAGGGGGCAGCTATGGCTACACCTTC
cdr3_aa: CASSLIPGGSYGYTF
clone_size: NA
d_call: TRBD1
v_call: TRBV11-2
j_call: TRBJ1-2

cdr3_nt: TGTGCCAGCGGAGCGGGGGGATGGGACAGGGGGTACGAGCAGTACTTC
cdr3_aa: CASGAGGWDRGYEQYF
clone_size: NA
d_call: TRBD1
v_call: TRBV7-9
j_call: TRBJ2-7

cdr3_nt: TGTGCCAGCAGTTTACAGGGAACCAGTGCTACGCAGTATTTT
cdr3_aa: CASSLQGTSATQYF
clone_size: NA
d_call: NA
v_call: TRBV27
j_call: TRBJ2-3

cdr3_nt: TGTGCCAGCAGCTTAATCGGGTCGAGCTCCTACAATGAGCAGTTCTTC
cdr3_aa: CASSLIGSSSYNEQFF
clone_size: few
d_call: NA
v_call: TRBV7-3
j_call: TRBJ2-1

cdr3_nt: TGTGCCATCAGTGTGCCCGGGACAGGGGATGGGAACACTGAAGCTTTCTTT
cdr3_aa: CAISVPGTGDGNTEAFF
clone_size: NA
d_call: TRBD1
v_call: TRBV10-3
j_call: TRBJ1-1

cdr3_nt: TGTGCCAGCAGTTTGGAGGGTCGCCACGAGCAGTACTTC
cdr3_aa: CASSLEGRHEQYF
clone_size: NA
d_call: NA
v_call: TRBV28
j_call: TRBJ2-7

cdr3_nt: TGTGCCAGCAGTGAAAGCAGGGGGGCTGGTCCCCGCGAGCAGTACTTC
cdr3_aa: CASSESRGAGPREQYF
clone_size: NA
d_call: NA
v_call: TRBV25-1
j_call: TRBJ2-7

cdr3_nt: TGTGCCAGCAGCGGATCCGGGACAAACTCTGGAAACACCATATATTTT
cdr3_aa: CASSGSGTNSGNTIYF
clone_size: NA
d_call: NA
v_call: TRBV9
j_call: TRBJ1-3

cdr3_nt: TGTGCCAGCAGTGATGTAGCAGCGAACACTGAAGCTTTCTTT
cdr3_aa: CASSDVAANTEAFF
clone_size: NA
d_call: NA
v_call: TRBV25-1
j_call: TRBJ1-1

cdr3_nt: TGTGCCTCCGGCGAAGCGACAGGGTCCAATCAGCCCCAGCATTTT
cdr3_aa: CASGEATGSNQPQHF
clone_size: NA
d_call: TRBD1
v_call: TRBV27
j_call: TRBJ1-5

cdr3_nt: TGCGCCAGCAGCCAACAGGACAATGAGCAGTTCTTC
cdr3_aa: CASSQQDNEQFF
clone_size: NA
d_call: NA
v_call: TRBV5-1
j_call: TRBJ2-1